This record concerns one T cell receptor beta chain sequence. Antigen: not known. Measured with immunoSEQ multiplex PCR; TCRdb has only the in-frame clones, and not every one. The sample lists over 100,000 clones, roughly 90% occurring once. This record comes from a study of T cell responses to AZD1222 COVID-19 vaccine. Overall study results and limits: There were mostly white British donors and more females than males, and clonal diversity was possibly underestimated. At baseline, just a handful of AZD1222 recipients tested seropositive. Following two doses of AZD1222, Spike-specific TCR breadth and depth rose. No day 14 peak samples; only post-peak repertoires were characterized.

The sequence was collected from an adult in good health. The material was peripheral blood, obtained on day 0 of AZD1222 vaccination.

The CDR3 bases are TGTGCCATCAGTGATCCTTTTTACCGCGGGGAGACCCAGTACTTC. Protein sequence: CAISDPFYRGETQYF. The chain couples TRBV10-3 to TRBJ2-5, with D possibly being TRBD2 (5 bases). Germline CDR1 ENHRY, CDR2 SYGVKD. Trimming shortened V by 3 bases and J by 5 bases, and 16 bases separated the two germline ends. This CDR3 spans 15 amino acids.